This TCR beta chain was recorded in a study of cytomegalovirus exposure and HLA in healthy donors (dated by TCRdb to the late 2010s). A note on the overall study: According to an earlier analysis of a few hundred of the donors, 150 million to 200 million T cells yielded 120 million or so unique TCR beta sequences and 276 Gb of sequence data. About 320 gigabases of sequencing data and tens of millions of unique TCR sequences were included in an early release covering around 650 HLA-typed donors. The genetic ancestry cluster associated with self-reported Caucasian donors included roughly 84% of the approximately 400 genotyped donors. The study aimed to test whether signatures of past pathogen exposure could be identified by cataloging public T cell receptors. Using immunosequencing, the study profiled T cell repertoires from fewer than 700 subjects and related those repertoires to cytomegalovirus serostatus. Besides the first cohort of around 670 subjects, a separate validation cohort made up of about 120 different subjects was used. To predict cytomegalovirus infection status, the study brought together high-throughput TCR immunosequencing, statistical association of individual TCRs with disease status, and machine learning. To study patterns of TCR occurrence, a later analysis re-analyzed previously published TCR beta repertoires from more than 550 donors and added high-resolution HLA genotyping. Rather than using new phenotypic data, the later analysis identified candidate immune exposures from TCR beta sequences and from how often those sequences occurred across donors. An earlier analysis of some 500 of the donors applied high-throughput TCR beta sequencing to assess whether each TCR beta V gene segment acted as functional or pseudogenic. Donor age, sex, ethnicity and CMV serostatus were compiled alongside the repertoire data. In a later genetic analysis, genome-wide SNP genotypes for about three fifths of the 666 donors were used, and that subset was treated as a discovery cohort. All discovery cohort repertoires had been generated on a single sequencing platform. Class I and class II HLA loci were covered by the typing at four-digit resolution. Typing coverage differed by locus: A, B, C, DRB1 and DQB1 were typed in roughly 620-630 donors, DQA1 in 500 to 550, DPA1 in 600 to 610, and DPB1 in 472. Four to six DR-DQ haplotypes were handled as single units for association and clustering, since linkage in the cohort was strong. On average, roughly 240,000 unique TCR beta nucleotide sequences were sequenced per donor among about 400 genotyped donors of the cohort, with around 19% of those sequences being non-productive. Study-wide conclusions, independent of this receptor: According to a later analysis, parvovirus B19, influenza, CMV and Epstein-Barr virus appeared linked to several top co-occurrence clusters. In both the original and validation cohorts, the classifier was reported to diagnose cytomegalovirus status with high specificity and sensitivity. An earlier analysis of some 560 of the donors showed that most TCR beta V segments appeared in productive rearrangements either about 90% or about 30% of the time, which broadly matched IMGT annotations. Sequencing depth was assumed to be roughly uniform across donors in the presence/absence analyses, though that assumption may not hold. Because counts were too low, more than 15 rarely observed V segments, including chromosome 9 orphons, were left out of the earlier analysis of approximately 580 of the donors. A further reported finding was that TCR beta sequences accurately predicted the HLA-A and HLA-B alleles for most subjects in the first cohort. While some public TCRs were present in many individuals, most TCR sequences turned up only very rarely across donors. In a later genetic analysis, fewer N-insertions in productive TCRs were reported among donors in an Asian-associated ancestry cluster than the approximately 710-donor mean. When HLA alleles, especially DR and DQ, strongly co-occurred, TCR associations were difficult to assign to individual alleles. In a later genetic analysis, a missense DCLRE1C variant was associated with V-gene and J-gene trimming of TCR beta chains, and the association was replicated in an independent cohort. For the cohort, immune exposure information was limited to CMV serostatus. The study gave a list of about 160 TCR beta chains associated with cytomegalovirus. Linkage disequilibrium might explain the correlated functional status among segregating V segments, but an unknown experimental factor could not be excluded. At a false discovery rate of 0.05, a later analysis linked under 20,000 TCR beta sequences to specific HLA alleles. The cohort was sequenced for TCR beta chains only, and without alpha or paired-chain data the features that could be detected were limited. Because some donors lacked HLA typing at each locus, the association tests relied only on the typed subset. A cluster of highly shared sequence variants was judged likely to be a technical artifact of the sequencing pipeline. It was suggested by the authors that the approach could potentially be generalized to other disease states and immunological phenotypes. In a later analysis, HLA-associated TCR beta chains were found to be more clonally expanded and to have lower generation probabilities than equally common non-associated chains. A few of the identified cytomegalovirus-associated TCR beta chains were confirmed in vitro to be specific for cytomegalovirus antigens. Most CMV-associated TCR beta chains appeared to be HLA-restricted in a later analysis, and the HLA associations seemed to be driven largely by CMV exposure. In a later analysis, TCR association rates were found to vary across HLA loci, with the most associated TCRs seen for DRB1 alleles and the fewest for HLA-C alleles.

The library was prepared using the immunoSEQ multiplex PCR assay. For the multiplex PCR, a mixture combining 60 forward primers for TCR Vbeta segments and 13 reverse primers for TCR Jbeta segments was used. The CDR3 region of rearranged TCR beta genes was amplified from genomic DNA by a multiplex PCR assay. Amplified TCR beta libraries were sequenced as 87-base-pair reads on the Illumina HiSeq System. The paper's data handling went like this. In a later analysis, tens of millions of unique TCR beta chains were counted across the roughly 610 repertoires, and about 10 million of these chains were shared by at least two donors. A nearest-neighbor algorithm error-corrected the raw reads and collapsed the reads into unique sequences, merging closely related sequences to remove PCR and sequencing errors. V, D and J gene segments were assigned by aligning CDR3 sequences to IMGT reference sequences. For a sequence to be retained, at least a six-nucleotide match to both a V gene segment and a J gene segment was required. A rearrangement counted as productive if the CDR3 had no stop codons and remained in frame with V and J, and every other rearrangement counted as non-productive. Following IMGT convention, CDR3 was defined as the stretch from the second conserved V-encoded cysteine up to the conserved J-encoded phenylalanine. Sequences without an unambiguous match to a single V gene segment were excluded from the earlier analysis of over 500 of the donors. In an earlier analysis of several hundred of the donors, a V segment was called functional when productive rearrangements were above 56.7%, and segregating when the standard deviation between donors exceeded 5%. A statistical classification framework was built to diagnose cytomegalovirus status from the catalog of TCR beta chain sequences. In a later analysis, V and J genes were assigned by comparing TCR nucleotide sequences against IMGT/GENE-DB human TR gene sequences. The TCRdist pipeline was used in a later analysis to assign CDR3 sequences and most-parsimonious VDJ recombination scenarios. A later analysis defined each TCR beta chain by its CDR3 amino acid sequence plus V-gene family, and excluded reads lacking a unique V-gene family. In a later analysis, fewer than 600 highly shared, low-generation-probability nucleotide sequences were removed to address suspected cross-contamination and a sequencing artifact. For each public chain, a later analysis derived a clonal expansion index from normalized ranks of inferred template counts within each repertoire. A later analysis computed generation probabilities with a VDJ recombination model fitted to out-of-frame rearrangements, and checked the results against IGoR. A later analysis scored TCR-TCR, TCR-HLA and TCR-CMV co-occurrence with hypergeometric tests, applying a repertoire-size bias correction to TCR pairs. To estimate false discovery rates, a later analysis permuted the HLA or CMV assignments 20 times. In a later analysis, co-occurring TCRs were grouped with DBSCAN, and TCRdist sequence similarity was added when clustering was performed within HLA-allele-positive subsets. Repertoires with fewer than 30,000 or more than 120,000 public chains were left out of co-occurrence clustering, as were five repertoires with anomalous nucleotide sharing. In TCRdb, the immuneACCESS table is reduced to in-frame sequences with V and J assigned. These tables do not hold every clone; where another copy was compared, an unresolved V gene accounts for under half, and the others remain unexplained. V, J and clone size are those of that table, while D and trimming were read from the DNA. This sample has 130,000 or so clones in its table, and 8.5% to 10% of those were observed once. The leading ten clones occupy less than 7% of the sample.

The cohort comprised several hundred healthy bone marrow donors. At the time of sampling, all cohort members were nominally healthy, though unrecorded immune exposures were likely present. The donor tested CMV seronegative and was one of the 352 seronegative cohort members. Each donor provided a peripheral blood sample, and peripheral blood mononuclear cells were used for TCR beta sequencing. The Qiagen DNeasy Blood Extraction Kit was used to extract genomic DNA from the blood cell samples. Of note for this clone: Its antigen is not yet known. No much larger clone is present one base from it, and per-base qualities are unavailable.

The clonotype originates from a middle-aged man in good health and CMV-seronegative. The specimen sequenced was PBMCs.

CDR3 loop: CASSETVYNSPLHF. DNA sequence: TGTGCCAGCAGTGAGACAGTTTATAATTCACCCCTCCACTTT. The sequence joins TRBV2 to TRBJ1-6; matching of 5 bases hints at TRBD1 as the D gene. Its CDR3 holds 14 amino acids, cysteine through phenylalanine. Only the CDR3 DNA is retained, 42 bases long and in frame from the first base. V is pared back by 3 bases and J by 4 bases, with 7 bases lying between the germline termini. The germline V gene supplies CDR1 SNHLY and CDR2 FYNNEI.